Included here is one T cell receptor (beta chain) sequence, with context. What it binds is not known. The data originate from a study of T cells in Graves' hyperthyroidism and ophthalmopathy. Study results and limitations: Among clonotypes expanded in thyroid above 0.001, most were also found in blood.

Germline CDR1 and CDR2: DFQATT and SNEGSKA (reference sequence). This CDR3 is 18 amino acids long. The V end lost 5 bases, the J end lost 7 bases, and 30 bases lay between the germline ends. Amplified TCR beta CDR3 regions derived from RNA transcripts. First-round RT-PCR with HTBI primers amplified the TCR CDR3 region. TCRdb reanalysed the multiplex PCR reads using MiXCR and keeps one entry per CDR3 protein. Found here are around 350,000 distinct CDR3 sequences, approximately 14% of them singletons; the top ten hold roughly 25%. This sequence originates from a woman aged 18-29 years with Graves' hyperthyroidism that later progressed to Graves' ophthalmopathy. Sequenced material: blood. The chain employs TRBV20-1 and TRBJ2-1; maybe TRBD1 (5 bases). CDR3 amino acids: CSAVDSTGLLQLLNEQFF. CDR3 coding DNA: TGCAGTGCTGTTGACTCCACAGGTCTTCTTCAACTTCTGAATGAGCAGTTCTTC.